Shown below are 4 T cell receptor beta chains from a single sample sequenced in a study of blood T cells in healthy people across ages. Combining a sample-barcoded 5' primer with a J-beta primer mix, a second PCR ran for roughly 6 to 12 cycles. MiXCR was run by TCRdb on the 5' RACE reads, yielding one entry per CDR3 protein. The sample yields around 1,500,000 distinct CDR3 sequences, approximately 42% seen once. The sample taken for sequencing was blood. The receptors were sampled from a woman between 18 and 30 years old in good health.

This chain uses TRBV7-9 with TRBJ2-1; tentative D call: TRBD2 (5 bases). V was clipped by 5 bases and J by 9 bases, with 26 bases between them. Germline CDR1 is SEHNR and CDR2 is FQNEAQ (reference sequence). There are 17 residues in the CDR3. CDR3 region: CASSPRLAARESGEQFF. CDR3 in DNA: TGTGCCAGCAGCCCCCGATTAGCAGCACGGGAATCCGGTGAGCAGTTCTTC.

This clonotype showed up just a few times. This chain links TRBV4-1 with TRBJ2-4, with a tentative D call TRBD2 (7 bases). Germline CDR1 and CDR2: MGHRA and YSYEKL. There are 16 residues in the CDR3. V was cut by 5 bases and J by 2 bases, with 16 bases left in between. The CDR3 DNA reads TGCGCCAGCAGCGGCGGGGGCACCCCCTCCAAAAACATTCAGTACTTC. Translation: CASSGGGTPSKNIQYF.

The chain's CDR3 is CASRPDSYYGYTF. CDR3 DNA sequence: TGTGCCAGCAGACCCGACAGCTACTATGGCTACACCTTC. The V and J genes are TRBV7-9 and TRBJ1-2; tentative D call: TRBD1 (5 bases). The CDR3 is made up of 13 amino acids. With 6 bases removed from V and 3 bases from J, the gap between germline ends came to 11 bases. Germline V gene sequence: CDR1 SEHNR, CDR2 FQNEAQ (reference sequence).

The chain is built from TRBV5-6 and TRBJ2-2; perhaps TRBD2 as D (6 bases). The CDR3 extends over 15 amino acids. Germline V gene data show CDR1 as SGHDT and CDR2 as YYEEEE. The V end was cut by 4 bases, the J end by 7 bases, with 17 bases between. CDR3 sequence: CASSQGPGGRGELFF. In DNA, the CDR3 is TGTGCCAGCAGCCAGGGTCCAGGAGGGCGCGGGGAGCTGTTTTTT.